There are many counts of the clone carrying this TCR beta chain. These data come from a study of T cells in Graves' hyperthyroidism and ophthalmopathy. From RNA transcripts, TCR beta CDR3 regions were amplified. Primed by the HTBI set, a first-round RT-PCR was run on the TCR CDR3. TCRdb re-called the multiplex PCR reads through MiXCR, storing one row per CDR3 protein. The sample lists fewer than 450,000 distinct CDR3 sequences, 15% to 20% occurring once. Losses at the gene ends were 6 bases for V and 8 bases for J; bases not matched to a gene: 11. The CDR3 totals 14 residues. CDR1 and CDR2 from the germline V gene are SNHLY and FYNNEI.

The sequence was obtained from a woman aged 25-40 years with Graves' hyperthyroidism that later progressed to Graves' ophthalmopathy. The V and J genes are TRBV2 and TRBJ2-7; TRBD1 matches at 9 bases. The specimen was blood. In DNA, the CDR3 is TGTGCCAGCAGGACCACAGGGGGCGCGGACAAGCAGTACTTC. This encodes CASRTTGGADKQYF.